What follows are 16 T cell receptor beta chains derived from one specimen sequenced in a study of T-cell memory formation after mild COVID-19. Each CDR3 protein is one row after TCRdb ran MiXCR on the 5' RACE reads. The repertoire has 57,000 or so distinct CDR3 sequences, about a tenth of them found once; the top ten carry 1.1%. The sample comprised PBMCs or a T cell subset sorted from them (not recorded which). Receptors originate from a man younger than 35 who had mild COVID-19 (a few samples of this study predate the infection). Cell type and time point are not known.

This clonotype was counted a few times. The chain links TRBV5-1 to TRBJ1-1; D gene uncertain. V lost 4 bases to trimming and J lost 1 base, with 11 bases between them. The CDR3 covers 14 residues. In germline, CDR1 is SGHRS, CDR2 YFSETQ. The CDR3 loop is CASSPTTWNTEAFF. CDR3 coding DNA: TGCGCCAGCAGCCCGACCACCTGGAACACTGAAGCTTTCTTT.

This clonotype was detected only a few times. The chain employs TRBV20-1 and TRBJ2-7, with 8 bases that match TRBD1. This CDR3 region has 14 residues. V lost 2 bases and J lost 5; bases outside the gene matches: 8. Germline CDR1 and CDR2: DFQATT and SNEGSKA (reference sequence). CDR3 protein: CSARPQGVKDEQYF. The CDR3 bases are TGCAGTGCTAGACCACAGGGGGTTAAGGACGAGCAGTACTTC.

This clonotype has a handful of counts. The rearrangement links TRBV5-6 to TRBJ2-3, with 7 bases fitting TRBD1. Germline V CDR1 and CDR2: SGHDT, YYEEEE. CDR3 size: 15 residues. The trim removed 2 bases at V and 0 bases at J, leaving 3 bases unmatched. CDR3 residues: CASSFDRASTDTQYF. The CDR3 DNA is TGTGCCAGCAGCTTCGACAGGGCCAGCACAGATACGCAGTATTTT.

The genes are TRBV3-1 and TRBJ1-5, with TRBD1 as a possible D gene (5 bases). The CDR3 runs to 13 residues. The germline V gene encodes CDR1 LGHDT and CDR2 YNNKEL (reference sequence). V was shortened by 2 bases and J by 7 bases, with 9 bases between the two germline ends. CDR3 sequence (DNA): TGTGCCAGCAGCCAACGAGGGGACCAGCCCCAGCATTTT. Residues: CASSQRGDQPQHF.

The chain is built from TRBV5-1 and TRBJ2-3; perhaps TRBD1 as D (5 bases). V lost 0 bases, J lost 3 bases, and 14 bases lay in between. CDR1 and CDR2 from the germline V gene are SGHRS and YFSETQ. This CDR3 spans 16 amino acids. For the CDR3, the DNA is TGCGCCAGCAGCTTGGCCGGGCAGGGAATAACAGATACGCAGTATTTT. Encoded protein: CASSLAGQGITDTQYF.

This clonotype has more than one count but fewer than ten. The rearrangement links TRBV2 to TRBJ1-6; 8 nucleotides line up with TRBD1. The CDR3 covers 12 residues. V was clipped by 6 bases and J by 10 bases; unmatched bases: 2. Per the germline V gene, CDR1 is SNHLY and CDR2 is FYNNEI. CDR3 nucleotide sequence: TGTGCCAGCAGAGGGACAGGATCACCCCTCCACTTT. This sequence encodes CASRGTGSPLHF.

This clonotype was seen repeatedly, ten times or more. This rearrangement joins TRBV4-1 to TRBJ2-2, with D perhaps matching TRBD1 (6 bases). Per germline, CDR1 MGHRA and CDR2 YSYEKL. This CDR3 contains 19 residues. The V gene lost 0 bases and the J gene lost 0 bases, with 17 bases spanning the gap. CDR3: CASSQDRLVTGTNTGELFF. Written as DNA, the CDR3 is TGCGCCAGCAGCCAAGATAGGCTGGTCACAGGGACGAACACCGGGGAGCTGTTTTTT.

There are a few counts of this clonotype. V is TRBV19 and J is TRBJ1-3; perhaps TRBD1 as D (5 bases). Trimming pared 11 bases from V and 0 bases from J, leaving 8 bases between. This CDR3 region has 12 residues. The germline CDR1 and CDR2 sequences are LNHDA and SQIVND (reference sequence). CDR3 nucleotide sequence: TGTGCCGGGGGGAGCTCTGGAAACACCATATATTTT. Encoded protein: CAGGSSGNTIYF.

This clonotype has more than one count but fewer than ten. This rearrangement joins TRBV6-5 to TRBJ2-7; D is perhaps TRBD1 (6 bases). V was trimmed by 6 bases and J by 7 bases, leaving 16 bases between them. Germline loops: CDR1 MNHEY, CDR2 SVGAGI. CDR3 size: 13 residues. The CDR3 bases are TGTGCCAGCAGCCACCACAGGGATGGGGAGCAGTACGTC. Its protein is CASSHHRDGEQYV.

V is TRBV4-2 and J is TRBJ2-5; 7 bases map to TRBD1. V shed 4 bases, J shed 1 base, and the junction held 6 bases outside the gene matches. This CDR3 comprises 15 residues. Per the germline V gene, CDR1 is LGHNA and CDR2 is YNFKEQ. As DNA, the CDR3 is TGTGCCAGCAGCCCCACCGGGACAGCCCAAGAGACCCAGTACTTC. Translated: CASSPTGTAQETQYF.

The genes are TRBV7-9 and TRBJ1-2, with 7 bases lining up with TRBD1. In germline, CDR1 is SEHNR, CDR2 FQNEAQ (reference sequence). The trim removed 4 bases at V and 3 bases at J, leaving 5 bases unmatched. This CDR3 has 14 amino acids. The CDR3 DNA reads as TGTGCCAGCAGCTCCCATGGACAGGACTATGGCTACACCTTC. Translated: CASSSHGQDYGYTF. The whole variable domain, remainder taken from reference TRBV7-9 and TRBJ1-2, is DTGVSQNPRHKITKRGQNVTFRCDPISEHNRLYWYRQTLGQGPEFLTYFQNEAQLEKSRLLSDRFSAERPKGSFSTLEIQRTEQGDSAMYLCASSSHGQDYGYTFGSGTRLTVV.

This clonotype was recorded a few times. This chain uses TRBV5-1 with TRBJ2-2; 10 nucleotides line up with TRBD1. V shed 5 bases and J 0 bases; nucleotides not matched to a gene: 4. The CDR3 contains 16 residues. CDR1 SGHRS and CDR2 YFSETQ come from the germline V gene. The CDR3 DNA reads TGCGCCAGCAGACGCGGGACAGGGGCGAACACCGGGGAGCTGTTTTTT. Translating it yields CASRRGTGANTGELFF.

This clonotype was picked up a small number of times. V is TRBV5-1 and J is TRBJ2-2; 7 bases agree with TRBD2. V shed 4 bases and J 7 bases; nucleotides not matched to a gene: 13. CDR1 SGHRS and CDR2 YFSETQ come from the germline V gene. The CDR3 consists of 16 residues. The CDR3: CASSPLPTAGVGELFF. The CDR3 DNA follows: TGCGCCAGCAGCCCCCTTCCTACGGCGGGAGTCGGGGAGCTGTTTTTT.

The chain is built from TRBV9 and TRBJ2-1; D may be TRBD2 (6 bases). V was trimmed by 2 bases and J by 10 bases, leaving 10 bases between them. The CDR3 is made up of 12 amino acids. Germline V gene lookup returns CDR1 SGDLS and CDR2 YYNGEE. DNA for the CDR3: TGTGCCAGCAGCGTCTGGGAGGCCGAGCAGTTCTTC. Translation gives CASSVWEAEQFF.

This clonotype was observed many times. CDR3 protein: CASSSWRAGNSYEQYF. The CDR3, as DNA: TGTGCCAGCAGCTCATGGAGGGCAGGGAATTCCTACGAGCAGTACTTC. V usage is TRBV5-6 and J usage is TRBJ2-7; a possible D gene is TRBD2 (6 bases). Trimming left V 3 bases short and J 1 base short, with 17 bases between. The CDR3 totals 16 residues. Per the germline V gene, CDR1 is SGHDT and CDR2 is YYEEEE.

The chain joins TRBV7-2 to TRBJ2-1; a possible D gene is TRBD2 (6 bases). CDR3 length equals 13 residues. Germline V gives CDR1 SGHTA, CDR2 FQGNSA. Trimming pared 1 base from V and 6 bases from J, leaving 7 bases between. CDR3 amino acids: CASSLVGGNEQFF. The CDR3 DNA is TGTGCCAGCAGCTTAGTCGGGGGCAATGAGCAGTTCTTC.